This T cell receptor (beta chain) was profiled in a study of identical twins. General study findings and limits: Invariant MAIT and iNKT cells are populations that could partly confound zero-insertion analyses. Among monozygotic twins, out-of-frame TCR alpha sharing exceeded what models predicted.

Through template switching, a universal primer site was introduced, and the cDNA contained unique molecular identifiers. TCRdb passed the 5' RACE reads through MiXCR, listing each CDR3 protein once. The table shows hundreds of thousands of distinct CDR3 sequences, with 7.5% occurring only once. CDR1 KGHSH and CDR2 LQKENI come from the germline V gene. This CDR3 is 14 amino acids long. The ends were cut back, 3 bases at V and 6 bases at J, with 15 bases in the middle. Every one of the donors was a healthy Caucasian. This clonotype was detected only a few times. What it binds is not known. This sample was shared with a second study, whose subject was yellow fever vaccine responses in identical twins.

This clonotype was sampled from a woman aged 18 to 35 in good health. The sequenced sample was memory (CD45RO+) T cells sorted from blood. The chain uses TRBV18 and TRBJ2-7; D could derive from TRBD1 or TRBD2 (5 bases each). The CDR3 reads CASSPGDRRSEQYF. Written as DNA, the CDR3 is TGTGCCAGCTCACCCGGGGACCGTCGGAGCGAGCAGTACTTC.